The source of this TCR beta chain is a study of patients and donors after allogeneic stem cell transplantation. TCRdb itself ran the RT-PCR reads through MiXCR, one entry per CDR3 protein. The sample contains 80,000 to 90,000 distinct CDR3 sequences, about 44% of which appear only once. This TCR was sampled from a human donor who was either an allogeneic HSCT recipient or a stem cell or donor lymphocyte infusion donor (not recorded which). It is not recorded whose cells these are; they may come from a transplant donor. What was sequenced was blood, either unsorted or a sorted T cell fraction (not recorded which).

This CDR3 is CAISSGHLGNQPQHF. The CDR3 coding sequence is TGTGCCATCAGCTCGGGACATTTGGGCAATCAGCCCCAGCATTTT. The chain joins TRBV10-3 to TRBJ1-5; tentatively, D is TRBD1 (6 bases). CDR3 size: 15 residues. Germline V gives CDR1 ENHRY, CDR2 SYGVKD. V lost 6 bases, J lost 2 bases, and 14 bases lay in between.